The TCR beta chain described here comes from a study of T cell changes during pregnancy in multiple sclerosis. Trimming at V came to 0 bases and at J to 7 bases, leaving 11 bases not matched to a gene. Germline V gene sequence: CDR1 SGDLS, CDR2 YYNGEE. CDR3 length: 16 residues. Using immunoSEQ multiplex PCR, the repertoire was profiled, and TCRdb retains in-frame clones only, with some absent. The table shows more than 45,000 clones, with roughly 93% occurring only once. The clonotype was recovered from a female donor with multiple sclerosis, enrolled in a pregnancy study. The input for sequencing was CD8+ T cells from peripheral blood mononuclear cells, taken in the second trimester of pregnancy. The rearrangement joins TRBV9 to TRBJ1-1; TRBD1 matches 8 bases. The CDR3 bases are TGTGCCAGCAGCGTAGGGGCAGGGGGCTCGTTGGGTGAAGCTTTCTTT. Residues: CASSVGAGGSLGEAFF.